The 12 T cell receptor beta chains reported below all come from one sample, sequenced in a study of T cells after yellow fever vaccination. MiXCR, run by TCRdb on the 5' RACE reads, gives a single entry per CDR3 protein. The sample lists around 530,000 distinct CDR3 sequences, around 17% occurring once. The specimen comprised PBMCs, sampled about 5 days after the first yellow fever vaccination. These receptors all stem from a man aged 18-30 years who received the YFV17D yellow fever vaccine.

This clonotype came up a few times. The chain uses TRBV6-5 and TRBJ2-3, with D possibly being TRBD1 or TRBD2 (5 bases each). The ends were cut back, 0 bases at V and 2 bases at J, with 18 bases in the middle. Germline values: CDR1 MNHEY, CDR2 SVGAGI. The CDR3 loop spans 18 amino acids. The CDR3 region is CASSYSIFSRGTTDTQYF. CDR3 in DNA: TGTGCCAGCAGTTACTCGATCTTCTCGAGGGGAACCACAGATACGCAGTATTTT.

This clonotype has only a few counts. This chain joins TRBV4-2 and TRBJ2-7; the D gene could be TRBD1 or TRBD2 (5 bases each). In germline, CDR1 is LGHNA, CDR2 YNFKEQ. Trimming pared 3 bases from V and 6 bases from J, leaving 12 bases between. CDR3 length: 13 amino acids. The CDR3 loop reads CASSHVGESEQYF. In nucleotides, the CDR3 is TGTGCCAGCAGCCATGTGGGGGAGTCCGAGCAGTACTTC.

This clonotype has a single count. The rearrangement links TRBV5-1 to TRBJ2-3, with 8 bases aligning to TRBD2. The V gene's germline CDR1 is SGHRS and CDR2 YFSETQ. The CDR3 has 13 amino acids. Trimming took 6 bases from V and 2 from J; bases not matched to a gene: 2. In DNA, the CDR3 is TGCGCCAGCAAAGCGGGGGACACAGATACGCAGTATTTT. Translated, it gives CASKAGDTDTQYF.

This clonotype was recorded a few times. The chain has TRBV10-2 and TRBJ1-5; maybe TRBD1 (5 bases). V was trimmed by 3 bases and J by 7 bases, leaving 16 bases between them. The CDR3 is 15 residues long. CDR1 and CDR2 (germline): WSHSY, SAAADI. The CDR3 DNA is TGCGCCAGCAGTGATCCGACAGAGGAAATCCAGCCCCAGCATTTT. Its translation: CASSDPTEEIQPQHF.

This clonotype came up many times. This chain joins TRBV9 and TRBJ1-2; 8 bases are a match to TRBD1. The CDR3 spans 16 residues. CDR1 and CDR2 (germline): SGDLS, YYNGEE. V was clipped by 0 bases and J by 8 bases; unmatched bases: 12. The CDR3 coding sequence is TGTGCCAGCAGCGTAGATCCCTCGACAGGGGCGGAGGGCTACACCTTC. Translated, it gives CASSVDPSTGAEGYTF.

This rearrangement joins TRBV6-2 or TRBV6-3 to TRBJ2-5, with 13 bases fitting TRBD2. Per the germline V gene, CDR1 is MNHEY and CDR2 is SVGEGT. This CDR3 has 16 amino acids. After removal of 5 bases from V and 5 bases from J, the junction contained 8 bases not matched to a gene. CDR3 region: CASSTGTSGAGETQYF. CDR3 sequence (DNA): TGTGCCAGCAGTACCGGGACTAGCGGGGCCGGGGAGACCCAGTACTTC.

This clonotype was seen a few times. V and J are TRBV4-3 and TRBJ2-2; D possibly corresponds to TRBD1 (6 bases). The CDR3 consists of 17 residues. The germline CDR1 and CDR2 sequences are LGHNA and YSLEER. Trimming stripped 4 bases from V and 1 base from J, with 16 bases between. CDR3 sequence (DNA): TGCGCCAGCAGCCCCTCCTCCGGGACACAGAACACCGGGGAGCTGTTTTTT. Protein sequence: CASSPSSGTQNTGELFF.

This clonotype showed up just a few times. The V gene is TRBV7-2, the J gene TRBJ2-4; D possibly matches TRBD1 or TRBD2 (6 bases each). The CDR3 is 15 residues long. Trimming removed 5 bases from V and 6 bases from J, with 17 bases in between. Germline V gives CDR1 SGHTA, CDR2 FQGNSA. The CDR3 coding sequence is TGTGCCAGCAGCCCAGGAAGGGGGGATGGAAACATTCAGTACTTC. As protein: CASSPGRGDGNIQYF.

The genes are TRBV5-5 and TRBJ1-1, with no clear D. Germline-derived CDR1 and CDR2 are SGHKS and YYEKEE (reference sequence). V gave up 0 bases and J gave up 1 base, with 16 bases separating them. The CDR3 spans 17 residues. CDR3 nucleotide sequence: TGTGCCAGCAGCTTGGTCGGTCGGCCTGGAGGGAACACTGAAGCTTTCTTT. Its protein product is CASSLVGRPGGNTEAFF.

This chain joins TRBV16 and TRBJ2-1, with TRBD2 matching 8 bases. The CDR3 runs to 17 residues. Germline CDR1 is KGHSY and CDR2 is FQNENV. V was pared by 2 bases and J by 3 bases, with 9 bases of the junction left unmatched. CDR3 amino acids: CASSQPGAGGLYNEQFF. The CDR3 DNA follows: TGTGCCAGCAGCCAACCGGGGGCGGGGGGCCTCTACAATGAGCAGTTCTTC. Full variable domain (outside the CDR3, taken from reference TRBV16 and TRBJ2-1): GEEVAQTPKHLVRGEGQKAKLYCAPIKGHSYVFWYQQVLKNEFKFLISFQNENVFDETGMPKERFSAKCLPNSPCSLEIQATKLEDSAVYFCASSQPGAGGLYNEQFFGPGTRLTVL.

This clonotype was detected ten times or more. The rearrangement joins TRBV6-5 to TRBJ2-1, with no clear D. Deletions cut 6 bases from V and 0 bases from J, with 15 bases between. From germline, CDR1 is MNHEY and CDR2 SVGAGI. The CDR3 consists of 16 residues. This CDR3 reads CASSPERLSSYNEQFF. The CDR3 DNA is TGTGCCAGCAGCCCCGAGCGCCTCAGCTCCTACAATGAGCAGTTCTTC.

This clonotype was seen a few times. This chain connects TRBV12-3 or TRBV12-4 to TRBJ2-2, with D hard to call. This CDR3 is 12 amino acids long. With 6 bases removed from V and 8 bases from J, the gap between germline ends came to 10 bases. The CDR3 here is CASSYSVGELFF. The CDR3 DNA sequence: TGTGCCAGCAGCTACAGTGTGGGGGAGCTGTTTTTT.